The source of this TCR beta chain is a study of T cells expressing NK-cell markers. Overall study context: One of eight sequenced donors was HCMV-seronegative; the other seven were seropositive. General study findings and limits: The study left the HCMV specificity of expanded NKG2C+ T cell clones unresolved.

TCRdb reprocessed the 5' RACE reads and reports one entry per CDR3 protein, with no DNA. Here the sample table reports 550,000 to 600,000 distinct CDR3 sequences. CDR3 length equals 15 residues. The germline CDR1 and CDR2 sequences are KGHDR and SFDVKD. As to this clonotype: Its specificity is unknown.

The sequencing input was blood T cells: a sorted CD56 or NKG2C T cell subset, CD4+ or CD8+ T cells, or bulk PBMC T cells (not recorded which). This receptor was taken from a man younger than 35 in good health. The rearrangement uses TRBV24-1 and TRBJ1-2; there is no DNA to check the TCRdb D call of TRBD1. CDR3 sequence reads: CATSDPTTGGYGYTF.